The 10 T cell receptor beta chains below all came from one sample that was sequenced in a study of blood T cell repertoires in COVID-19. Data came from immunoSEQ multiplex PCR; TCRdb stores just in-frame clones and leaves some out. The sample consists of 87,000 or so clones, about 88% of them appearing once. The specimen was peripheral blood. The receptors were gathered from a man in his forties with acute or convalescent COVID-19.

V and J are TRBV11-2 and TRBJ1-2; the D gene is possibly TRBD1 (6 bases). This CDR3 contains 15 residues. With 3 bases removed from V and 3 bases from J, the gap between germline ends came to 14 bases. Germline lookup yields CDR1 SGHAT and CDR2 FQNNGV. This CDR3 reads CASSFQGTVDYGYTF. DNA of the CDR3: TGTGCCAGCAGCTTCCAGGGGACCGTCGACTATGGCTACACCTTC.

The CDR3 DNA follows: TGTGCCAGTAGTATTAACAGGGTCGCGTTGACTAATGAAAAACTGTTTTTT. It is translated as CASSINRVALTNEKLFF. The chain carries TRBV19 and TRBJ1-4; TRBD1 might be the D (6 bases). The CDR3 contains 17 residues. Deletions cut 3 bases from V and 2 bases from J, with 16 bases between. Germline values: CDR1 LNHDA, CDR2 SQIVND (reference sequence). The variable domain in full, with the rest retrieved from reference TRBV19 and TRBJ1-4, is DGGITQSPKYLFRKEGQNVTLSCEQNLNHDAMYWYRQDPGQGLRLIYYSQIVNDFQKGDIAEGYSVSREKKESFPLTVTSAQKNPTAFYLCASSINRVALTNEKLFFGSGTQLSVL.

This clone was found once. The gene calls are TRBV18 and TRBJ1-1; D might be TRBD1 (6 bases). V lost 5 bases, J lost 1 base, and 11 bases lay in between. Germline V lookup: CDR1 KGHSH, CDR2 LQKENI. The CDR3 totals 14 residues. Written as DNA, the CDR3 is TGTGCCAGCTCAGGCGACAGGTCGAACACTGAAGCTTTCTTT. It encodes CASSGDRSNTEAFF.

The V gene is TRBV6-5, the J gene TRBJ1-5; TRBD1 agrees at 8 bases. The CDR3 has 13 amino acids. Germline trimming cut 6 bases from V and 6 bases from J; bases unmatched to any gene: 4. Germline loops: CDR1 MNHEY, CDR2 SVGAGI. DNA for the CDR3: TGTGCCAGCAGGGGGACAGGCAGTCAGCCCCAGCATTTT. It yields the protein CASRGTGSQPQHF.

The chain carries TRBV5-5 and TRBJ2-5; maybe TRBD2 (6 bases). There are 15 residues in the CDR3. The V end lost 0 bases, the J end lost 5 bases, and 14 bases lay between the germline ends. The germline CDR1 and CDR2 sequences are SGHKS and YYEKEE (reference sequence). The CDR3 protein is CASSLAAGLWETQYF. The CDR3 nucleotides are TGTGCCAGCAGCTTGGCCGCGGGACTTTGGGAGACCCAGTACTTC.

This clone was recorded only once. This chain links TRBV5-1 with TRBJ1-1, with 7 bases that match TRBD1. The CDR3 runs to 17 residues. The germline gives CDR1 SGHRS, CDR2 YFSETQ. The junction had 14 bases not matched to a gene; V was cut back by 4 bases and J by 2 bases. CDR3 in DNA: TGCGCCAGCAGCCGCTTGTATCCAGGGGGAATAAACACTGAAGCTTTCTTT. Amino acid sequence: CASSRLYPGGINTEAFF.

The rearrangement uses TRBV27 and TRBJ2-7; possibly TRBD2 for D (5 bases). Trimming stripped 6 bases from V and 5 bases from J, with 17 bases between. The CDR3 has 14 residues. Germline loops: CDR1 MNHEY, CDR2 SMNVEV (reference sequence). The CDR3 DNA reads TGTGCCAGCAGAGTAACGGGATTTGGTCACGAGCAGTACTTC. As protein: CASRVTGFGHEQYF.

For the CDR3, the DNA is TGTGCCAGCAGTTTGGCCAGGGTGTTGTACACTGAAGCTTTCTTT. Translation: CASSLARVLYTEAFF. V is TRBV28 and J is TRBJ1-1; possible D gene TRBD1, 5 bases. Germline V gives CDR1 MDHEN, CDR2 SYDVKM. The length of the CDR3 is 15 residues. The V end lost 3 bases, the J end lost 3 bases, and 14 bases lay between the germline ends.

The chain has TRBV6-6 and TRBJ1-1, with TRBD1 as a possible D gene (6 bases). V was pared by 7 bases and J by 4 bases, with 22 bases between. The CDR3 length is 16 residues. Germline V gives CDR1 MNHNY, CDR2 SVGAGI (reference sequence). The CDR3 DNA reads TGTGCCAGCACGCCTCTACAGTTGGGGGCTGGCACTGAAGCTTTCTTT. Its translation is CASTPLQLGAGTEAFF.

The chain combines TRBV30 with TRBJ2-3; 12 positions match TRBD2. Trimming removed 3 bases from V and 0 bases from J; junction bases left unmatched: 1. Germline-derived CDR1 and CDR2 are GTSNPN and SVGIG (reference sequence). This CDR3 comprises 15 residues. CDR3 loop: CAWSGLAGSTDTQYF. CDR3 coding DNA: TGTGCCTGGAGCGGACTAGCGGGAAGCACAGATACGCAGTATTTT. The full variable domain, in which reference TRBV30 and TRBJ2-3 provide the parts outside the CDR3, is SQTIHQWPATLVQPVGSPLSLECTVEGTSNPNLYWYRQAAGRGLQLLFYSVGIGQISSEVPQNLSASRPQDRQFILSSKKLLLSDSGFYLCAWSGLAGSTDTQYFGPGTRLTVL.